A single sample is the source of the 27 T cell receptor beta chains below, sequenced in a study of Ad26.COV2.S vaccination and SARS-CoV-2 variants (dated by TCRdb to about 2021). The treatment or condition label, as the study defines it: 15 to 20 received Ad26.COV2.S at low or high dose, single or two shots; about 5 received placebo; per-sample allocation not given. For vaccine and placebo recipients, the sequenced repertoires came from samples collected on day 63 after the first injection. Library prep was done by the immunoSEQ multiplex PCR assay. Drawn from immuneACCESS, this table holds only the in-frame rearrangements with V and J called that TCRdb kept. Clones are partly lost; checked studies trace under half to an unresolved V gene and leave the rest unexplained. The sample table lists about 320,000 clones, 85% to 90% of them with a count of one. Jointly, the top ten make up approximately 1.9% of the sample.

The sequencing here drew on peripheral blood, taken in a trial of Ad26.COV2.S vaccine versus placebo. The receptors were sampled from a person aged 18 to 65 who received the Ad26.COV2.S COVID-19 vaccine or a placebo.

The J gene is TRBJ2-3, the V gene TRBV2; 9 positions agree with TRBD2. The V segment lost 6 bases and the J segment 6 bases; nucleotides outside the gene matches: 10. Germline V gene data show CDR1 as SNHLY and CDR2 as FYNNEI. The CDR3 extends over 15 amino acids. As DNA, the CDR3 is TGTGCCAGCAGGGGGTCCGGGACTAGCTTGGATACGCAGTATTTT. Translating gives CASRGSGTSLDTQYF.

This sequence joins TRBV5-1 and TRBJ2-3; 8 bases align to TRBD2. The CDR3 totals 20 residues. J gave up 2 bases and V 4 bases, and 21 bases lay outside the gene matches. In germline, CDR1 is SGHRS, CDR2 YFSETQ. CDR3 bases: TGCGCCAGCAGCCTGGGGTATAGTGGACTAGCCAAAAAACTCACAGATACGCAGTATTTT. This gives the protein CASSLGYSGLAKKLTDTQYF.

The J gene is TRBJ2-3, the V gene TRBV25-1, with 8 positions matching TRBD1. Germline assignment: CDR1 MGHDK and CDR2 SYGVNS. The CDR3 runs to 14 residues. Trimming cost V 3 bases and J 2 bases; bases outside gene matches: 1. The CDR3 coding sequence is TGTGCCAGCAGTGAGCAGGGGGCCACAGATACGCAGTATTTT. It specifies CASSEQGATDTQYF.

V usage is TRBV2 and J usage is TRBJ1-6, with 8 bases lining up with TRBD1. CDR1 SNHLY and CDR2 FYNNEI come from the germline V gene. The V segment lost 7 bases and the J segment 5 bases; nucleotides outside the gene matches: 7. The CDR3 is 15 amino acids. As DNA, the CDR3 is TGTGCCAGCAACCTAGGGACAGGAGATAATTCACCCCTCCACTTT. Amino acid sequence: CASNLGTGDNSPLHF.

The gene calls are TRBV6-5 and TRBJ2-7, with 8 bases that match TRBD1. Germline V gene data show CDR1 as MNHEY and CDR2 as SVGAGI. V shed 4 bases and J 8 bases; nucleotides not matched to a gene: 10. This CDR3 spans 14 amino acids. The CDR3 DNA is TGTGCCAGCAGTTGGGACGACAGGACAGGGAAGCAGTACTTC. Its translation is CASSWDDRTGKQYF.

This clone was seen just once. The J gene is TRBJ2-7, the V gene TRBV5-1, with 7 bases fitting TRBD1. The trim removed 2 bases at V and 3 bases at J, leaving 8 bases unmatched. The CDR3 has 15 residues. The germline V gene encodes CDR1 SGHRS and CDR2 YFSETQ. The CDR3 loop is CASSFDRAPNYEQYF. The CDR3 DNA reads as TGCGCCAGCAGCTTTGACAGGGCGCCCAACTACGAGCAGTACTTC.

The chain links TRBV9 to TRBJ2-7; 8 bases fit TRBD1. The germline CDR1 and CDR2 sequences are SGDLS and YYNGEE. V lost 3 bases and J lost 2; bases outside the gene matches: 7. The CDR3 is 15 amino acids. CDR3 DNA: TGTGCCAGCAGCGCCGGACAGGGCAGAGCCTACGAGCAGTACTTC. Translation: CASSAGQGRAYEQYF.

This clone was counted once. Additional DNA sequences in this sample encode the identical CDR3. The chain is built from TRBV18 and TRBJ1-1; D might be TRBD1 (5 bases). Trimming pared 3 bases from V and 1 base from J, leaving 9 bases between. The CDR3 runs to 14 residues. Germline CDR1 KGHSH, CDR2 LQKENI. The CDR3: CASSPLGGNTEAFF. Written as DNA, the CDR3 is TGTGCCAGCTCACCCCTGGGGGGGAACACTGAAGCTTTCTTT.

The rearrangement links TRBV7-9 to TRBJ2-1, with D tentatively TRBD1 (5 bases). Trimming shortened V by 5 bases and J by 2 bases, and 16 bases separated the two germline ends. The CDR3 has 16 amino acids. Looked up from germline, CDR1 is SEHNR and CDR2 is FQNEAQ (reference sequence). CDR3 amino acids: CASSLQDQGTYNEQFF. For the CDR3, the DNA is TGTGCCAGCAGCCTACAAGACCAGGGTACCTACAATGAGCAGTTCTTC.

CDR3 bases: TGTGCCAGCAGCAACGGAGGGAGAGGGTACCAAGAGACCCAGTACTTC. This gives the protein CASSNGGRGYQETQYF. This chain joins TRBV7-2 and TRBJ2-5; a possible D gene is TRBD2 (6 bases). Germline loops: CDR1 SGHTA, CDR2 FQGNSA. The CDR3 totals 16 residues. With 5 bases removed from V and 0 bases from J, the gap between germline ends came to 16 bases.

The V gene is TRBV24-1, the J gene TRBJ2-2; 9 bases fit TRBD1. Germline assignment: CDR1 KGHDR and CDR2 SFDVKD. This CDR3 is 17 amino acids long. V lost 5 bases, J lost 5 bases, and 11 bases stayed unmatched. The CDR3 spells CATSAPTTGGDTGELFF. CDR3 coding DNA: TGTGCCACCAGTGCCCCCACGACAGGGGGGGATACCGGGGAGCTGTTTTTT.

The chain recombines TRBV5-8 with TRBJ1-5, with D hard to call. The CDR3 runs to 15 residues. Per germline, CDR1 SGHTS and CDR2 YDEGEE. Trimming shortened V by 3 bases and J by 3 bases, and 13 bases separated the two germline ends. This CDR3 reads CASSSPVTPNQPQHF. The CDR3 DNA follows: TGTGCCAGCAGCTCTCCTGTCACCCCCAATCAGCCCCAGCATTTT. The whole variable domain, filled in from reference TRBV5-8 and TRBJ1-5, reads EAGVTQSPTHLIKTRGQQATLRCSPISGHTSVYWYQQALGLGLQFLLWYDEGEERNRGNFPPRFSGRQFPNYSSELNVNALELEDSALYLCASSSPVTPNQPQHFGDGTRLSIL.

This rearrangement joins TRBV5-6 to TRBJ1-2; perhaps TRBD1 as D (6 bases). Per germline, CDR1 SGHDT and CDR2 YYEEEE. The length of the CDR3 is 16 residues. Trimming stripped 0 bases from V and 2 bases from J, with 14 bases between. As DNA, the CDR3 is TGTGCCAGCAGCTTGGGGGTTTTGGGGGCCAACTATGGCTACACCTTC. This gives the protein CASSLGVLGANYGYTF.

V gene TRBV5-1 combines with J gene TRBJ1-1; D is unresolved. Germline V gene lookup returns CDR1 SGHRS and CDR2 YFSETQ. V was shortened by 1 base and J by 0 bases, with 10 bases between the two germline ends. CDR3 length: 15 amino acids. The CDR3 DNA is TGCGCCAGCAGCTTGCGGTACCAAATGAACACTGAAGCTTTCTTT. Translating gives CASSLRYQMNTEAFF.

V usage is TRBV9 and J usage is TRBJ1-2, with 11 bases fitting TRBD1. With V trimmed by 4 bases and J by 7 bases, 6 bases remained unmatched. CDR1 and CDR2 (germline): SGDLS, YYNGEE. CDR3 length: 14 residues. CDR3 loop: CASSPGTGGSGYTF. The CDR3 coding sequence is TGTGCCAGCAGCCCCGGGACAGGGGGAAGTGGCTACACCTTC.

The chain recombines TRBV12-5 with TRBJ1-2; 8 bases map to TRBD1. The CDR3 has 13 amino acids. CDR1 LGHNT and CDR2 FRNRAP come from the germline V gene. V trimming: 3 bases; J trimming: 7 bases; junction bases outside the gene matches: 4. The CDR3 coding sequence is TGTGCTAGTGGTTTTCAGGGGGCGCGTGGCTACACCTTC. Translated: CASGFQGARGYTF.

This rearrangement joins TRBV14 to TRBJ2-7; 7 nucleotides match TRBD2. Trimming took 5 bases from V and 2 from J; bases not matched to a gene: 9. Germline CDR1 is SGHDN and CDR2 is FVKESK. The CDR3 totals 15 residues. The CDR3 DNA is TGTGCCAGCAGCTCGGGGGACTATCATACCTACGAGCAGTACTTC. Translated: CASSSGDYHTYEQYF.

This clone was seen a single time. DNA for the CDR3: TGTGCCACCAGCAGCAGGGGGTCCGGAAACACCATATATTTT. Translating it yields CATSSRGSGNTIYF. This rearrangement joins TRBV15 to TRBJ1-3; 7 positions match TRBD1. After removal of 3 bases from V and 4 bases from J, the junction contained 3 bases not matched to a gene. Germline assignment: CDR1 LNHNV and CDR2 YYDKDF (reference sequence). This CDR3 contains 14 residues.

This chain links TRBV18 with TRBJ1-5; D call uncertain. Germline V gene sequence: CDR1 KGHSH, CDR2 LQKENI. The germline V and J ends were trimmed by 5 bases and 3 bases, with 5 bases remaining between them. CDR3 length: 12 amino acids. The CDR3 DNA is TGTGCCAGCTCATCGATCAATCAGCCCCAGCATTTT. Its translation is CASSSINQPQHF.

The V and J genes are TRBV29-1 and TRBJ2-3; D not certain. Germline loops: CDR1 SQVTM, CDR2 ANQGSEA. V lost 4 bases to trimming and J lost 5 bases, with 4 bases between them. This CDR3 spans 10 amino acids. The CDR3 region has the DNA TGCAGCGTTGTTGGAGATACGCAGTATTTT. This gives the protein CSVVGDTQYF.

J is TRBJ1-1 and V is TRBV19; D gene unclear. The germline V and J ends were trimmed by 5 bases and 5 bases, with 15 bases remaining between them. The CDR3 runs to 14 residues. CDR1 LNHDA and CDR2 SQIVND come from the germline V gene (reference sequence). The CDR3 loop reads CASSAPGKRTEAFF. In DNA, the CDR3 is TGTGCCAGTAGTGCGCCGGGCAAGAGAACTGAAGCTTTCTTT. The whole variable domain, remainder taken from reference TRBV19 and TRBJ1-1, is DGGITQSPKYLFRKEGQNVTLSCEQNLNHDAMYWYRQDPGQGLRLIYYSQIVNDFQKGDIAEGYSVSREKKESFPLTVTSAQKNPTAFYLCASSAPGKRTEAFFGQGTRLTVV.

V usage is TRBV4-1 and J usage is TRBJ2-2; no reliable D call. Germline V gives CDR1 MGHRA, CDR2 YSYEKL. This CDR3 has 18 amino acids. Trimming removed 1 base at V and 1 base at J, with 16 bases between. The CDR3 protein is CASSQVPARRENTGELFF. CDR3 in DNA: TGCGCCAGCAGCCAAGTACCAGCCCGAAGGGAGAACACCGGGGAGCTGTTTTTT.

The genes are TRBV5-1 and TRBJ2-3; the D is unclear. The V end was cut by 6 bases, the J end by 6 bases, with 11 bases between. Germline assignment: CDR1 SGHRS and CDR2 YFSETQ. The CDR3 contains 12 residues. The CDR3 nucleotides are TGCGCCAGCACCTCAAGTATGGATACGCAGTATTTT. Its protein is CASTSSMDTQYF.

The DNA for the CDR3 is TGTGCCAGCCAATTCACGGCCCAAGAGACCCAGTACTTC. Translated, it gives CASQFTAQETQYF. This rearrangement joins TRBV18 to TRBJ2-5; D is uncertain. In germline, CDR1 is KGHSH, CDR2 LQKENI. This CDR3 is 13 amino acids long. The V end lost 8 bases, the J end lost 1 base, and 11 bases lay between the germline ends.

This clone has only a few counts. Distinct nucleotide sequences in the sample also encode this CDR3. The chain employs TRBV6-1 and TRBJ1-1, with D possibly being TRBD1 (6 bases). The CDR3 totals 14 residues. The V gene's germline CDR1 is MNHNS and CDR2 SASEGT. V lost 2 bases and J lost 5, with 12 bases in between. The CDR3 loop is CASSERQGSTEAFF. In DNA form, the CDR3 reads TGTGCCAGCAGTGAACGTCAGGGGAGTACTGAAGCTTTCTTT.

The rearrangement links TRBV9 to TRBJ1-1; possible D gene TRBD1, 6 bases. V dropped 4 bases and J dropped 6 bases, with 16 bases sitting between them. Germline V gene lookup returns CDR1 SGDLS and CDR2 YYNGEE. This CDR3 contains 14 residues. DNA of the CDR3: TGTGCCAGCAGCCCCGGGACAACGGCCTCTGAAGCTTTCTTT. As protein: CASSPGTTASEAFF.

As to this clone: Other DNA sequences from this sample encode an identical CDR3 as well. The chain uses TRBV4-3 and TRBJ2-6; a weak D match, TRBD1 (5 bases). CDR1 is LGHNA, CDR2 YSLEER, per germline. This CDR3 region has 15 residues. Trimming cost V 2 bases and J 1 base, with 6 bases left between them. The CDR3 sequence is CASSQQGSGANVLTF. DNA of the CDR3: TGCGCCAGCAGCCAACAGGGATCTGGGGCCAACGTCCTGACTTTC.